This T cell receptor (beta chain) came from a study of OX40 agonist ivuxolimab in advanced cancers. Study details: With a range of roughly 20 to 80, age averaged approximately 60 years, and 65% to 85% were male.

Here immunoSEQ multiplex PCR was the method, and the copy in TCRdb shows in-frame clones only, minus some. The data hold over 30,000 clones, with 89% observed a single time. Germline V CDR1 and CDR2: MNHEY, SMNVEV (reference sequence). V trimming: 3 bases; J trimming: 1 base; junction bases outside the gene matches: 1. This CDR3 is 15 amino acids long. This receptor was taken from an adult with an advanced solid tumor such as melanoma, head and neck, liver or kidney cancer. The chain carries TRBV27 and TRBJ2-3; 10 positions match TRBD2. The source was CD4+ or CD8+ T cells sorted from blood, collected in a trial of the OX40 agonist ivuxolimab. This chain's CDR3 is CASSFTSGGTDTQYF. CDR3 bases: TGTGCCAGCAGTTTCACTAGCGGGGGCACAGATACGCAGTATTTT.